This T cell receptor beta chain is drawn from a study of CD8 T cells in ankylosing spondylitis. Findings and limits, study-wide: There were earlier reports of some motif variants in reactive arthritis synovial fluid and blood. The authors reported significant enrichment of disease-linked clones in matched ankylosing spondylitis synovial fluid. Characteristic, it appeared, of ankylosing spondylitis blood was a TCR beta motif of roughly eight highly homologous variants.

After removal of 0 bases from V and 1 base from J, the junction contained 8 bases not matched to a gene. Germline CDR1 reads SGHRS; CDR2 reads YFSETQ. The CDR3 extends over 17 amino acids. This clonotype was seen ten or more times. The antigen remains undetermined. TCRdb analysed the 5' RACE reads with MiXCR anew, one entry per CDR3 protein. The sample lists 350,000 or so distinct CDR3 sequences, around 8% occurring once. The TCR was taken from a male donor with ankylosing spondylitis. The chain carries TRBV5-1 and TRBJ2-3; 7 nucleotides match TRBD2. Sequencing was carried out using blood, either unsorted or a sorted T cell fraction (not recorded which). The CDR3 DNA is TGCGCCAGCAGCTTGGTTCGGGGAGGGCCCGGCACAGATACGCAGTATTTT. As protein: CASSLVRGGPGTDTQYF.